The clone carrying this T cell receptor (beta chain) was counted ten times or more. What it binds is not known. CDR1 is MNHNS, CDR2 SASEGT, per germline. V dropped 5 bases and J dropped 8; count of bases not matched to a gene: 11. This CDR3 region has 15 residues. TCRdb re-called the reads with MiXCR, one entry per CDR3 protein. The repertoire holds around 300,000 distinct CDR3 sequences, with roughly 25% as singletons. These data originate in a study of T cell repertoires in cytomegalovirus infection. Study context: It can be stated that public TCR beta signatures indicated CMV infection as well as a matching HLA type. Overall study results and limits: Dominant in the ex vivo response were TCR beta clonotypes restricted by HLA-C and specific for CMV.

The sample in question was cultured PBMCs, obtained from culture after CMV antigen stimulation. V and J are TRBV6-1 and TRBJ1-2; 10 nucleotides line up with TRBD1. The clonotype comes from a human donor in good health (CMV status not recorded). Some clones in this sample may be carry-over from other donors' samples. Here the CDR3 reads CASSSPTRTGGGYTF. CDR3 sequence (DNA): TGTGCCAGCAGTTCCCCCACCAGGACAGGGGGAGGCTACACCTTC.